A single TCR beta chain is shown here with its context. The CDR3 is 16 residues long. V lost 0 bases, J lost 9 bases, and 11 bases stayed unmatched. Germline CDR1 and CDR2: SNHLY and FYNNEI. Some clones are missing from TCRdb's copy, which holds only in-frame ones; the method was immunoSEQ multiplex PCR. The sample lists about 80,000 clones; around 93% were seen once. These data are taken from a study of T cell changes during pregnancy in multiple sclerosis. The chain has TRBV2 and TRBJ1-2; 9 bases align to TRBD1. The source was peripheral blood, collected in the third trimester of pregnancy. The sequence was obtained from a female donor with multiple sclerosis, enrolled in a pregnancy study. This CDR3 is CASSEALQTGGISYTF. CDR3 DNA: TGTGCCAGCAGTGAAGCGCTTCAGACAGGGGGAATAAGCTACACCTTC.